This passage covers 15 T cell receptor beta chains from one sample sequenced in a study of identical twins. One entry per CDR3 protein, called by TCRdb with MiXCR from the 5' RACE reads. Among roughly 700,000 distinct CDR3 sequences listed, 8% to 9% were seen once. Another study also made use of these data, one on yellow fever vaccine responses in identical twins.

What was sequenced was PBMCs. Receptors were obtained from a woman aged 18-29 years in good health.

This chain connects TRBV27 to TRBJ2-1; D may be TRBD1 (6 bases). V dropped 3 bases and J dropped 5 bases, with 20 bases sitting between them. Per the germline V gene, CDR1 is MNHEY and CDR2 is SMNVEV (reference sequence). CDR3 length: 17 amino acids. The CDR3, as DNA: TGTGCCAGCAGTTTTGGGGACAAAGCCTGGGGCCACAATGAGCAGTTCTTC. Amino acid sequence: CASSFGDKAWGHNEQFF.

The chain carries TRBV5-1 and TRBJ2-1, with 11 bases identical to TRBD2. With V trimmed by 1 base and J by 7 bases, 13 bases remained unmatched. Germline lookup yields CDR1 SGHRS and CDR2 YFSETQ. This CDR3 spans 18 amino acids. Here the CDR3 DNA reads TGCGCCAGCAGCTTGAGGATCCCGCAACTAGCGGGAGAGAATGAGCAGTTCTTC. The encoded protein is CASSLRIPQLAGENEQFF.

This clonotype was seen repeatedly, ten times or more. The CDR3 nucleotides are TGTGCCAGCAGCCAACTCCGCGAGCAGTACTTC. This codes for CASSQLREQYF. V and J are TRBV3-1 and TRBJ2-7; D is unclear. Germline CDR1 reads LGHDT; CDR2 reads YNNKEL (reference sequence). V shed 2 bases and J shed 6 bases, with 5 bases lying between them. The CDR3 is 11 amino acids.

This clonotype was recorded many times. The rearrangement uses TRBV15 and TRBJ1-1; D uncertain. Germline assignment: CDR1 LNHNV and CDR2 YYDKDF (reference sequence). V shed 0 bases and J shed 12 bases, with 17 bases lying between them. The CDR3 extends over 14 amino acids. The CDR3 region is CATSRDRQDPLTFF. The CDR3 DNA reads as TGTGCCACCAGCAGAGATCGGCAGGACCCCCTTACTTTCTTT.

In its sample, this clonotype was seen a few times. The chain carries TRBV27 and TRBJ2-1; 7 bases are a match to TRBD2. Germline CDR1 is MNHEY and CDR2 is SMNVEV (reference sequence). V lost 3 bases and J lost 4; bases outside the gene matches: 12. The CDR3 consists of 17 residues. The CDR3 region has the DNA TGTGCCAGCAGTTTTAGAGGACTAGAAGTCCCTTACAATGAGCAGTTCTTC. Translating it yields CASSFRGLEVPYNEQFF.

This clonotype was seen ten or more times. The CDR3 DNA sequence: TGCGCCAGCAGCCGGGGACTAGCGGGAGGTGGCGAGACCCAGTACTTC. It is translated as CASSRGLAGGGETQYF. This chain uses TRBV4-3 with TRBJ2-5; 15 bases are shared with TRBD2. V lost 4 bases to trimming and J lost 5 bases; unmatched junction nucleotides: 5. CDR3 length equals 16 residues. From germline, CDR1 is LGHNA and CDR2 YSLEER.

This chain joins TRBV27 and TRBJ2-1, with D hard to call. Germline lookup yields CDR1 MNHEY and CDR2 SMNVEV (reference sequence). V was clipped by 5 bases and J by 6 bases, with 11 bases between them. CDR3 length: 13 residues. This CDR3 reads CASSPLLTNEQFF. The DNA for the CDR3 is TGTGCCAGCAGTCCACTCCTCACCAATGAGCAGTTCTTC.

This clonotype came up a few times. V is TRBV20-1 and J is TRBJ2-1; 15 positions agree with TRBD2. Germline values: CDR1 DFQATT, CDR2 SNEGSKA (reference sequence). V dropped 6 bases and J dropped 4; count of bases not matched to a gene: 7. The CDR3 sequence is 16 residues long. The CDR3 DNA reads as TGCAGTGCCCGATGGACTAGCGGGAGGGATTACAATGAGCAGTTCTTC. It specifies CSARWTSGRDYNEQFF.

This clonotype was recorded a few times. The CDR3 loop reads CASSISENTGELFF. CDR3 coding DNA: TGTGCCAGTAGTATTTCAGAGAACACCGGGGAGCTGTTTTTT. J is TRBJ2-2 and V is TRBV19; the D is unclear. This CDR3 spans 14 amino acids. The V and J ends lost 3 bases and 1 base respectively, with 6 bases between them. Germline V gene sequence: CDR1 LNHDA, CDR2 SQIVND (reference sequence).

The rearrangement uses TRBV29-1 and TRBJ2-5, with D possibly called TRBD1 or TRBD2 (5 bases each). The CDR3 runs 13 residues. From germline, CDR1 is SQVTM and CDR2 ANQGSEA. V lost 2 bases to trimming and J lost 5 bases, with 12 bases between them. CDR3 nucleotides: TGCAGCGTTGAATTGGGGGAGTTGGAGACCCAGTACTTC. It is translated as CSVELGELETQYF.

This clonotype has at least ten counts. One end of the junction is discordant with germline, which a read error may explain. The chain joins TRBV7-2 to TRBJ2-2; D might be TRBD1 or TRBD2, each matching 5 bases. Looked up from germline, CDR1 is SGHTA and CDR2 is FQGNSA. This CDR3 has 14 amino acids. The CDR3 is CASSLGANTGELFF. The CDR3 DNA reads as TGCGCCAGCAGCTTGGGGGCGAACACCGGGGAGCTGTTTTTT. The full variable domain, in which reference TRBV7-2 and TRBJ2-2 provide the parts outside the CDR3, is GAGVSQSPSNKVTEKGKDVELRCDPISGHTALYWYRQSLGQGLEFLIYFQGNSAPDKSGLPSDRFSAERTGGSVSTLTIQRTQQEDSAVYLCASSLGANTGELFFGEGSRLTVL.

This rearrangement joins TRBV6-1 to TRBJ1-5, with a possible D match to TRBD1 (5 bases). Germline V lookup: CDR1 MNHNS, CDR2 SASEGT. CDR3 size: 18 residues. The ends were cut back, 5 bases at V and 3 bases at J, with 23 bases in the middle. CDR3: CASSRRTSGRESNQPQHF. The CDR3 DNA reads TGTGCCAGCAGTCGACGTACATCGGGGCGCGAATCCAATCAGCCCCAGCATTTT.

This clonotype was seen many times. The chain uses TRBV3-1 and TRBJ2-6; D gene uncertain. V lost 2 bases and J lost 0, with 5 bases in between. The CDR3 loop spans 15 amino acids. The germline V gene encodes CDR1 LGHDT and CDR2 YNNKEL (reference sequence). CDR3 region: CASSQRFSGANVLTF. CDR3 in DNA: TGTGCCAGCAGCCAAAGGTTCTCTGGGGCCAACGTCCTGACTTTC.

The chain is built from TRBV29-1 and TRBJ2-1; 10 positions match TRBD2. Per germline, CDR1 SQVTM and CDR2 ANQGSEA. Unmatched junction bases numbered 15, after V lost 6 bases and J lost 10 bases. The CDR3 runs to 15 residues. The CDR3 sequence: CSVSASGSASAEQFF. For the CDR3, the DNA is TGCAGCGTGTCCGCTAGCGGGAGTGCTTCGGCCGAGCAGTTCTTC.

This clonotype was observed many times. The rearrangement links TRBV12-3 or TRBV12-4 to TRBJ2-3; D gene ambiguous. The CDR3 is made up of 15 amino acids. V lost 2 bases, J lost 2 bases, and 11 bases lay in between. CDR3 nucleotides: TGTGCCAGCAGTTTATCGCTTTCCCCCACAGATACGCAGTATTTT. Translation: CASSLSLSPTDTQYF.